Detailed here is one TCR beta chain. The sample belongs to a study of T cell changes during pregnancy in multiple sclerosis. V dropped 7 bases and J dropped 3; count of bases not matched to a gene: 11. Germline CDR1 reads SQVTM; CDR2 reads ANQGSEA. The CDR3 consists of 15 residues. Assay used: immunoSEQ multiplex PCR; TCRdb lists only in-frame clones, some missing. The table includes tens of thousands of clones, approximately 92% detected once. The origin of this receptor is a female donor with multiple sclerosis, enrolled in a pregnancy study. What was sequenced was peripheral blood. The genes are TRBV29-1 and TRBJ2-2; 7 bases are shared with TRBD2. This chain's CDR3 is CSAPGSGTYTGELFF. The DNA of the CDR3 is TGCAGCGCCCCAGGGAGCGGGACCTACACCGGGGAGCTGTTTTTT.